This T cell receptor beta chain was obtained from a study of T-cell memory formation after mild COVID-19. This clonotype was recorded a few times. TCRdb re-called the 5' RACE reads with MiXCR, one entry per CDR3 protein. The sample has a few hundred thousand distinct CDR3 sequences, more than 13% seen once. Germline-derived CDR1 and CDR2 are SEHNR and FQNEAQ (reference sequence). Trimming took 1 base from V and 8 from J, leaving 21 bases between them. The CDR3 sequence is 17 residues long. The chain joins TRBV7-9 to TRBJ2-1, with D perhaps matching TRBD1 (5 bases). What was sequenced was PBMCs or a T cell subset sorted from them (not recorded which). This clonotype was sampled from a man aged 18 to 30 who had mild COVID-19 (a few samples of this study predate the infection). Cell type and time point are not known. CDR3 residues: CASSLVGWARVHDEQFF. The CDR3 DNA reads TGTGCCAGCAGCTTAGTAGGCTGGGCCAGGGTTCACGATGAGCAGTTCTTC.